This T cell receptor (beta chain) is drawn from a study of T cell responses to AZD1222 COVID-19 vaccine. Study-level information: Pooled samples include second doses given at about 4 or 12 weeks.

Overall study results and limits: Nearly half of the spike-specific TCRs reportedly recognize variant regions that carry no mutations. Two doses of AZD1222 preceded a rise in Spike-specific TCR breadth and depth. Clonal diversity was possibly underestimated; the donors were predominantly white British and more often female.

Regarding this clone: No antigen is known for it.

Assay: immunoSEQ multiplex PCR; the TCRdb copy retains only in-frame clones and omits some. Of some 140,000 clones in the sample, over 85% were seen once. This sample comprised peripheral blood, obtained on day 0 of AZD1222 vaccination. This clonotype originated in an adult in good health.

The CDR3 loop reads CASSPRSGGHTGELFF. DNA of the CDR3: TGTGCCAGCTCACCACGCAGCGGGGGTCACACCGGGGAGCTGTTTTTT. This sequence joins TRBV18 and TRBJ2-2; 8 bases are shared with TRBD2. Germline trimming cut 1 base from V and 3 bases from J; bases unmatched to any gene: 4. The CDR3 contains 16 residues. Germline loops: CDR1 KGHSH, CDR2 LQKENI.